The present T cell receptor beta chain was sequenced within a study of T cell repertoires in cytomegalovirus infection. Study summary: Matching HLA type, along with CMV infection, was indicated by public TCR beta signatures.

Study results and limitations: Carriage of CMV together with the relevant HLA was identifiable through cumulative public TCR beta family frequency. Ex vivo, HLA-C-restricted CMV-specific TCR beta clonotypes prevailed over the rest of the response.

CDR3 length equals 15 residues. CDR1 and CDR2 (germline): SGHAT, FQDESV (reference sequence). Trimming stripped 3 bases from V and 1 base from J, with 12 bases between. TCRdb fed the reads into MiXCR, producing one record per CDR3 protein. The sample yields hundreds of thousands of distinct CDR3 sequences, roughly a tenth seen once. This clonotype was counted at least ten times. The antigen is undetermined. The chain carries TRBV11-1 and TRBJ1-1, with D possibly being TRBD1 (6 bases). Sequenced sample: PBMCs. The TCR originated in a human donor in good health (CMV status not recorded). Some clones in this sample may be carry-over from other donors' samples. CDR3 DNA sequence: TGTGCCAGCAGCTTCAGGGGCACTAGGAACACTGAAGCTTTCTTT. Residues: CASSFRGTRNTEAFF. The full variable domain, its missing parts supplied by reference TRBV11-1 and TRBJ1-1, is EAEVAQSPRYKITEKSQAVAFWCDPISGHATLYWYRQILGQGPELLVQFQDESVVDDSQLPKDRFSAERLKGVDSTLKIQPAELGDSAMYLCASSFRGTRNTEAFFGQGTRLTVV.